Following are 5 T cell receptor beta chains from one sample sequenced in a study of long-term antiretroviral therapy in people with HIV (dated by TCRdb to the early 2020s). Sequencing of the TRB variable region was done with the immunoSEQ hsTCRB v3.0 assay at survey level resolution. As stored in TCRdb, this immuneACCESS dataset retains in-frame rearrangements with V and J assigned. A fraction of the clones does not appear; measured against another copy, unresolved V genes explain less than half of the discrepancy, and the remainder lacks a known reason. For this sample there are 34,000 or so clones; 70% to 90% appear just once. Of the sample, 4.4% is held by the ten largest clones. Sequenced material: unsorted PBMCs, taken about 3.5 years after starting antiretroviral therapy. These receptors all stem from a young man with HIV.

The chain uses TRBV5-6 and TRBJ1-2; D is unclear. The CDR3 loop spans 13 amino acids. Germline V gene lookup returns CDR1 SGHDT and CDR2 YYEEEE. V shed 0 bases and J shed 4 bases, with 7 bases lying between them. The CDR3 DNA sequence: TGTGCCAGCAGCTTGGAACAGTTCTATGGCTACACCTTC. This gives the protein CASSLEQFYGYTF.

This chain links TRBV9 with TRBJ1-4; D call uncertain. Trimming pared 0 bases from V and 7 bases from J, leaving 16 bases between. Looked up from germline, CDR1 is SGDLS and CDR2 is YYNGEE. The length of the CDR3 is 16 residues. CDR3 region: CASSVATGGMGEKLFF. CDR3 nucleotide sequence: TGTGCCAGCAGCGTAGCTACGGGAGGGATGGGTGAAAAACTGTTTTTT.

The chain employs TRBV6-1 and TRBJ2-6; D tentatively reads TRBD1 or TRBD2 (5 bases each). The V gene's germline CDR1 is MNHNS and CDR2 SASEGT. Trimming cost V 2 bases and J 0 bases, with 17 bases left between them. The CDR3 is 19 amino acids. This CDR3 is CASSERVEGIPSGANVLTF. For the CDR3, the DNA is TGTGCCAGCAGTGAACGGGTTGAGGGGATCCCCTCTGGGGCCAACGTCCTGACTTTC.

There are a few counts of this clone. The chain has TRBV19 and TRBJ2-7; 10 nucleotides match TRBD1. CDR1 and CDR2 (germline): LNHDA, SQIVND (reference sequence). The CDR3 is made up of 13 amino acids. Trimming removed 6 bases from V and 5 bases from J; junction bases left unmatched: 4. Here the CDR3 DNA reads TGTGCCAGTAGCCCCGGGACAGGGGACGAGCAGTACTTC. It codes for CASSPGTGDEQYF.

The chain uses TRBV19 and TRBJ1-1; D uncertain. There are 13 residues in the CDR3. Looked up from germline, CDR1 is LNHDA and CDR2 is SQIVND (reference sequence). Trimming pared 3 bases from V and 4 bases from J, leaving 9 bases between. CDR3 sequence reads: CASSINGFTEAFF. For the CDR3, the DNA is TGTGCCAGTAGTATCAATGGTTTCACTGAAGCTTTCTTT.